This T cell receptor beta chain was retrieved from a study of blood T cells in healthy people across ages. Overall study: Capturing about one barcoded beta molecule per two T cells was achieved by template switching.

There are 15 residues in the CDR3. Germline CDR1 and CDR2: MDHEN and SYDVKM. As to this clonotype: Its antigen remains unidentified. One junction end disagrees with the germline gene, perhaps due to a read error.

The sample providers were healthy Caucasian people from Russia, aged roughly 6 to 90. General study points: Naive CD4+ cell counts and diversity both ran higher in long-lived than in aged donors. Naive T cell percentage and TCR beta diversity correlated strongly.

Together with a sample-barcoded 5' primer, a J-beta primer mix was included in a second PCR lasting about 7 to 11 cycles. In TCRdb, the 5' RACE reads were re-called with MiXCR into one record per CDR3 protein. The top ten clones hold roughly a fifth of a sample with 910,000 or so distinct CDR3 sequences, 51% of them seen once. The clonotype comes from a woman in her sixties in good health. The genes are TRBV28 and TRBJ2-7; a weak D match, TRBD2 (6 bases). The sample comprised blood. For the CDR3, the DNA is TGTACCAGCAGTCGGACATCCGGTGGGGGGTACGAGCAGTACTTC. This encodes CTSSRTSGGGYEQYF.